This T cell receptor (beta chain) derives from a study of a mutant IDH1 vaccine in newly diagnosed glioma. Study-wide background: Treated patients comprised around 62% males and around 40% females, mean age about 38 years.

The sample's time point: baseline, week 1 (first vaccination visit). The treatment is: pre-vaccination baseline after standard-of-care therapy. The CDR3 spans 13 residues. Unmatched junction bases numbered 1, after V lost 5 bases and J lost 3 bases. Germline CDR1 and CDR2: SGHVS and FQNEAQ. The repertoire was sequenced with immunoSEQ multiplex PCR; TCRdb's copy has only in-frame clones and lacks some. The sample shows about 92,000 clones, about 82% of them seen only once. The source was PBMCs, collected from a glioma patient treated with radiotherapy, temozolomide or both. The sequence was collected from a man aged 40-50 years with glioma. The V gene is TRBV7-8, the J gene TRBJ2-7; 10 bases agree with TRBD1. Here the CDR3 reads CASSRDRGYEQYF. Here the CDR3 DNA reads TGTGCCAGCAGCCGGGACAGGGGCTACGAGCAGTACTTC.